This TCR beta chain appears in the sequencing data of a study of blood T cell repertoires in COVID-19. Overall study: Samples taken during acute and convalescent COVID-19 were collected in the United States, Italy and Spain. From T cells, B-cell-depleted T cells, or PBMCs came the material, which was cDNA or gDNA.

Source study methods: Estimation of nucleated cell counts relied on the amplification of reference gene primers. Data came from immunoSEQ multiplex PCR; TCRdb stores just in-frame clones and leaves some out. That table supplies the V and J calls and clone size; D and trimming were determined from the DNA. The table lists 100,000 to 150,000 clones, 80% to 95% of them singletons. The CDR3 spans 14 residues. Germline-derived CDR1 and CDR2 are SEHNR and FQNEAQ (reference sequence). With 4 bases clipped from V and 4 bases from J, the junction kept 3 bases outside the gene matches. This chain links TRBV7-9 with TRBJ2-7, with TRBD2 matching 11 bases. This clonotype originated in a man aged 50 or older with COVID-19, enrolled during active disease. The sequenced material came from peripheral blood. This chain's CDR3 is CASSSGTSGYEQYF. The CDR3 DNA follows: TGTGCCAGCAGCTCCGGGACTAGCGGTTACGAGCAGTACTTC.